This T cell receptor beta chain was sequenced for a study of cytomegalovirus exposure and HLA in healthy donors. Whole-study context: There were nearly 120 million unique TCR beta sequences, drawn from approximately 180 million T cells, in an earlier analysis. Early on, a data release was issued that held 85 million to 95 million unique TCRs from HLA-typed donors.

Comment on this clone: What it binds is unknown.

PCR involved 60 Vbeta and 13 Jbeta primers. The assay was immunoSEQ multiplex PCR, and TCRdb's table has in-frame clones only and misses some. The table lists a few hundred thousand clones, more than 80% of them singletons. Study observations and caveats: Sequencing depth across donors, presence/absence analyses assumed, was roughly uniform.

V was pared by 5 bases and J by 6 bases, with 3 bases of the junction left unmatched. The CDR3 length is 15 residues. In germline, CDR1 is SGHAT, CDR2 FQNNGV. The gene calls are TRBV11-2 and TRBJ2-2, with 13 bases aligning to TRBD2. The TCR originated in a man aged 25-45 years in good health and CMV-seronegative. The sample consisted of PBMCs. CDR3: CASSPGTSGAGELFF. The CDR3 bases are TGTGCCAGCAGCCCGGGGACTAGCGGGGCCGGGGAGCTGTTTTTT.